This section outlines one TCR beta chain sequence together with its context. Profiled with immunoSEQ multiplex PCR; TCRdb holds only in-frame clones, not every one. The table includes 95,000 to 150,000 clones, around 90% detected once. The data belong to a study of T cell responses to AZD1222 COVID-19 vaccine. Germline loops: CDR1 MGHDK, CDR2 SYGVNS. V lost 5 bases, J lost 5 bases, and 9 bases lay in between. The length of the CDR3 is 12 residues. The sequencing here drew on peripheral blood, taken 28 days after the second AZD1222 dose. The receptor was isolated from an adult who received the AZD1222 COVID-19 vaccine. The chain uses TRBV25-1 and TRBJ1-2, with D possibly being TRBD1 (6 bases). The DNA for the CDR3 is TGTGCCAGCAGTAAACAGGGATATGGCTACACCTTC. It is translated as CASSKQGYGYTF.